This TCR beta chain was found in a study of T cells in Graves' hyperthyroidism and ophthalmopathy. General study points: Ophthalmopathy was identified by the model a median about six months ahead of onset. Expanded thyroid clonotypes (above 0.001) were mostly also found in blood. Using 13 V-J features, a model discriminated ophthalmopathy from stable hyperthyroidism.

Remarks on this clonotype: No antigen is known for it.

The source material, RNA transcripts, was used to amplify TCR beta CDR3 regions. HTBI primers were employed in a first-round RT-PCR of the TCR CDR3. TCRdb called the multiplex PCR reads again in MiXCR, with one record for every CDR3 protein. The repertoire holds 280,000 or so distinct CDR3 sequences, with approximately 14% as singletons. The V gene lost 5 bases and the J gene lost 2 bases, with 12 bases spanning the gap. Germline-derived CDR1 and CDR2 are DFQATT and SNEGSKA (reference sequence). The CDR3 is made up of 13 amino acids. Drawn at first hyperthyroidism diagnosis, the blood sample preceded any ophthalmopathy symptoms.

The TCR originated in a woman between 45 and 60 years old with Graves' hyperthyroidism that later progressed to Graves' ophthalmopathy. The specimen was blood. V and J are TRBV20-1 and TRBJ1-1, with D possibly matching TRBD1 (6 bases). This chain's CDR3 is CSAPGHVNTEAFF. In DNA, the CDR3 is TGCAGTGCTCCGGGACACGTAAACACTGAAGCTTTCTTT.